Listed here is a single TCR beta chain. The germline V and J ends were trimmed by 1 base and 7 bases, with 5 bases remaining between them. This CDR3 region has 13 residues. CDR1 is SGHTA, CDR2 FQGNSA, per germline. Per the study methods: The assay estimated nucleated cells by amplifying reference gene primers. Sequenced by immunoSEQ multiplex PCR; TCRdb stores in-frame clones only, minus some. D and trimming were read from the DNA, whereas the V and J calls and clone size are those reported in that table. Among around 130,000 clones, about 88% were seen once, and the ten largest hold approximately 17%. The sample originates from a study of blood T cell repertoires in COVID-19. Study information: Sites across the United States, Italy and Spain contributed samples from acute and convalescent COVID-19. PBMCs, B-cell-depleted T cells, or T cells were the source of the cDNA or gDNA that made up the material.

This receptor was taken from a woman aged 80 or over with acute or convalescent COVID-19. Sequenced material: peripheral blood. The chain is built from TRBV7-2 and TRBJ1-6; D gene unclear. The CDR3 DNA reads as TGTGCCAGCAGCTTAGGAGCCAATTCACCCCTCCACTTT. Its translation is CASSLGANSPLHF. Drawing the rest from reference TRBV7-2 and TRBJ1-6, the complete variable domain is GAGVSQSPSNKVTEKGKDVELRCDPISGHTALYWYRQSLGQGLEFLIYFQGNSAPDKSGLPSDRFSAERTGGSVSTLTIQRTQQEDSAVYLCASSLGANSPLHFGNGTRLTVT.